This TCR beta chain originates from a study of cytomegalovirus exposure and HLA in healthy donors. Regarding the study as a whole: In a later analysis, at a false discovery rate of 0.05, roughly 17,000 TCR beta sequences matched HLA alleles. According to the study, roughly 180 TCR beta chains were cytomegalovirus-associated.

There were likely unrecorded immune exposures, though donors were nominally healthy when sampled. Comments on this clone: No antigen is known for it.

Amplification used 60 Vbeta primers and 13 Jbeta primers. Libraries were prepared by immunoSEQ multiplex PCR; TCRdb keeps only in-frame clonotypes and omits some of them. The repertoire holds around 140,000 clones, with roughly 79% as singletons. Sample: PBMCs. The sequence came from a woman in her sixties in good health and CMV-seropositive.

CDR3 sequence: CASSEGRLAGGTEQFF. The CDR3 DNA reads TGTGCCAGCAGTGAAGGGAGGCTAGCGGGAGGGACTGAGCAGTTCTTC. The J gene is TRBJ2-1, the V gene TRBV6-1; TRBD2 aligns across 12 bases. The CDR3 sequence is 16 residues long. Trimming removed 1 base from V and 9 bases from J; junction bases left unmatched: 7. Germline V gene data show CDR1 as MNHNS and CDR2 as SASEGT.